The next 31 T cell receptor beta chains were all read from a single sample in a study of early T cells in non-severe SARS-CoV-2 infection. TCRdb passed the 5' RACE reads through MiXCR, listing each CDR3 protein once. The sample holds 85,000 to 90,000 distinct CDR3 sequences, under 15% seen once. Sequenced material: whole blood. These receptors were taken from an adult who was a healthcare worker with PCR-confirmed SARS-CoV-2 infection or an uninfected control (not recorded which).

The chain uses TRBV2 and TRBJ1-4; D ambiguous. Germline-derived CDR1 and CDR2 are SNHLY and FYNNEI. CDR3 length: 16 amino acids. V shed 4 bases and J shed 4 bases, with 16 bases lying between them. The chain's CDR3 is CASSGGGLRYNEKLFF. The CDR3 DNA sequence: TGTGCCAGCAGTGGAGGAGGGCTCCGATATAATGAAAAACTGTTTTTT.

This clonotype was seen at least ten times. The chain has TRBV20-1 and TRBJ2-6, with TRBD1 identical over 8 bases. This CDR3 comprises 14 residues. CDR1 is DFQATT and CDR2 is SNEGSKA in the germline V gene (reference sequence). The V segment lost 6 bases and the J segment 2 bases; nucleotides outside the gene matches: 3. CDR3 sequence (DNA): TGCAGTGCCCGGACAGGGACTGGGGCCAACGTCCTGACTTTC. Its protein is CSARTGTGANVLTF.

This clonotype was observed a handful of times. The rearrangement links TRBV29-1 to TRBJ2-2; tentative D call: TRBD1 (6 bases). Germline V gives CDR1 SQVTM, CDR2 ANQGSEA. The CDR3 runs to 14 residues. V dropped 7 bases and J dropped 2 bases, with 14 bases sitting between them. The CDR3 coding sequence is TGCAGCGCATCCAGACAGGAAAACACCGGGGAGCTGTTTTTT. It specifies CSASRQENTGELFF.

There are a few counts of this clonotype. V usage is TRBV18 and J usage is TRBJ2-7, with 8 bases aligning to TRBD1. V dropped 3 bases and J dropped 4; count of bases not matched to a gene: 8. In germline, CDR1 is KGHSH, CDR2 LQKENI. This CDR3 comprises 15 residues. The CDR3 sequence is CASSPTGGIVYEQYF. CDR3 DNA: TGTGCCAGCTCACCCACAGGGGGAATTGTTTACGAGCAGTACTTC.

J is TRBJ1-6 and V is TRBV7-2; the match to TRBD1 covers 8 bases. Germline V gene sequence: CDR1 SGHTA, CDR2 FQGNSA. CDR3 length: 15 residues. The trim removed 5 bases at V and 9 bases at J, leaving 9 bases unmatched. CDR3 in amino acids: CASSTWTGLSSPLHF. The CDR3 DNA sequence: TGTGCCAGCAGCACCTGGACAGGGCTTAGTTCACCCCTCCACTTT.

This clonotype was detected a few times. The rearrangement links TRBV4-2 to TRBJ2-1; TRBD2 matches at 7 bases. This CDR3 has 17 residues. The germline V gene encodes CDR1 LGHNA and CDR2 YNFKEQ. V lost 0 bases, J lost 3 bases, and 8 bases stayed unmatched. The CDR3 DNA is TGTGCCAGCAGCCAAGATCCGCGACTAGCTCGCTACAATGAGCAGTTCTTC. Its translation is CASSQDPRLARYNEQFF.

In this sample, this clonotype turned up many times. The J gene is TRBJ2-3, the V gene TRBV7-6; TRBD2 matches 9 bases. Germline assignment: CDR1 SGHVS and CDR2 FNYEAQ. CDR3 size: 16 residues. V was pared by 5 bases and J by 0 bases, with 6 bases of the junction left unmatched. The CDR3 DNA follows: TGTGCCAGCAGCCCCGTAGCGGGAGTGAGCACAGATACGCAGTATTTT. Translated: CASSPVAGVSTDTQYF. The complete variable domain, with remaining parts taken from reference TRBV7-6 and TRBJ2-3, reads GAGVSQSPRYKVTKRGQDVALRCDPISGHVSLYWYRQALGQGPEFLTYFNYEAQQDKSGLPNDRFSAERPEGSISTLTIQRTEQRDSAMYRCASSPVAGVSTDTQYFGPGTRLTVL.

The rearrangement uses TRBV20-1 and TRBJ2-7; the D is unclear. Germline assignment: CDR1 DFQATT and CDR2 SNEGSKA (reference sequence). V lost 0 bases and J lost 6, with 24 bases in between. The CDR3 totals 17 residues. The CDR3 loop reads CSARDSSKHTLVGEQYF. CDR3 nucleotide sequence: TGCAGTGCTAGAGACAGCTCGAAACACACCCTGGTCGGCGAGCAGTACTTC.

This clonotype was seen a few times. The chain uses TRBV12-3 or TRBV12-4 and TRBJ1-1; the D is unclear. Trimming stripped 2 bases from V and 6 bases from J, with 4 bases between. CDR3 length equals 11 residues. CDR3 protein: CASSLQAEAFF. The DNA of the CDR3 is TGTGCCAGCAGTTTACAGGCTGAAGCTTTCTTT.

The chain carries TRBV14 and TRBJ2-7; D is possibly TRBD1 or TRBD2 (5 bases each). The germline V gene has CDR1 SGHDN and CDR2 FVKESK. CDR3 length equals 16 residues. Trimming pared 2 bases from V and 6 bases from J, leaving 20 bases between. The CDR3 loop is CASSQRRGTVLGEQYF. The CDR3 bases are TGTGCCAGCAGCCAACGCCGAGGGACCGTCTTGGGCGAGCAGTACTTC.

In this sample, this clonotype turned up a few times. V is TRBV20-1 and J is TRBJ2-3, with D perhaps TRBD1 (6 bases). Germline V gene data show CDR1 as DFQATT and CDR2 as SNEGSKA (reference sequence). The CDR3 is 12 residues long. Trimming pared 7 bases from V and 5 bases from J, leaving 13 bases between. CDR3 in DNA: TGCAGTGTCGGCCAGGGGAAAGATACGCAGTATTTT. Translation gives CSVGQGKDTQYF.

The table lists this clonotype with a few counts. The CDR3 here is CASTKRGGAGETQYF. Written as DNA, the CDR3 is TGTGCCAGCACCAAAAGAGGGGGAGCCGGGGAGACCCAGTACTTC. The V and J genes are TRBV7-2 and TRBJ2-5; tentative D call: TRBD1 (6 bases). This CDR3 contains 15 residues. Per the germline V gene, CDR1 is SGHTA and CDR2 is FQGNSA. V was clipped by 7 bases and J by 5 bases, with 20 bases between them.

This clonotype has a handful of counts. The rearrangement links TRBV18 to TRBJ2-7; 10 bases align to TRBD1. The CDR3 sequence is 15 residues long. Trimming took 6 bases from V and 4 from J; bases not matched to a gene: 9. Per germline, CDR1 KGHSH and CDR2 LQKENI. The CDR3 reads CASSTPGQGNYEQYF. The CDR3, as DNA: TGTGCCAGCTCGACCCCGGGACAGGGGAATTACGAGCAGTACTTC.

CDR3 residues: CASTQRAGIEQYF. The DNA of the CDR3 is TGTGCCAGCACCCAGAGGGCGGGGATCGAGCAGTACTTC. V gene TRBV28 combines with J gene TRBJ2-7; a weak D match, TRBD2 (6 bases). The CDR3 sequence is 13 residues long. Trimming shortened V by 7 bases and J by 6 bases, and 16 bases separated the two germline ends. Germline V CDR1 and CDR2: MDHEN, SYDVKM.

This sequence joins TRBV6-2 or TRBV6-3 and TRBJ2-3; TRBD2 agrees at 7 bases. The CDR3 has 15 residues. Unmatched junction bases numbered 4, after V lost 2 bases and J lost 2 bases. Per the germline V gene, CDR1 is MNHEY and CDR2 is SVGEGT. In nucleotides, the CDR3 is TGTGCCAGCAGTTACAGCCTAGCGGTCACAGATACGCAGTATTTT. Translation gives CASSYSLAVTDTQYF.

This clonotype turned up a few times. The V gene is TRBV28, the J gene TRBJ2-1; D may match TRBD1 or TRBD2 (5 bases each). The germline V and J ends were trimmed by 2 bases and 9 bases, with 11 bases remaining between them. This CDR3 has 13 residues. Germline assignment: CDR1 MDHEN and CDR2 SYDVKM. The CDR3 region has the DNA TGTGCCAGCAGTTTAGGGGTTGGGGGTGAGCAGTTCTTC. This translates into CASSLGVGGEQFF.

V and J are TRBV2 and TRBJ2-1, with D uncertain. Germline values: CDR1 SNHLY, CDR2 FYNNEI. This CDR3 is built from 12 residues. Trimming removed 7 bases at V and 5 bases at J, with 9 bases between. The CDR3 spells CASTLSDNEQFF. The CDR3 DNA reads TGTGCCAGCACCCTATCCGACAATGAGCAGTTCTTC. Based on the CDR3 plus reference TRBV2 and TRBJ2-1, the full variable domain is EPEVTQTPSHQVTQMGQEVILRCVPISNHLYFYWYRQILGQKVEFLVSFYNNEISEKSEIFDDQFSVERPDGSNFTLKIRSTKLEDSAMYFCASTLSDNEQFFGPGTRLTVL.

This clonotype was detected many times. The genes are TRBV10-1 and TRBJ1-2; no reliable D call. V was shortened by 0 bases and J by 5 bases, with 10 bases between the two germline ends. Germline CDR1 is WNHNN and CDR2 is SYGVQD (reference sequence). The CDR3 is made up of 14 amino acids. CDR3 nucleotide sequence: TGCGCCAGCAGTGAGTCGGCAGACGCTTATGGCTACACCTTC. Encoded protein: CASSESADAYGYTF.

A few counts support this clonotype. The V and J genes are TRBV19 and TRBJ1-5, with D possibly being TRBD1 (5 bases). The CDR3 consists of 14 residues. V lost 3 bases and J lost 3, with 9 bases in between. Germline V gene data show CDR1 as LNHDA and CDR2 as SQIVND (reference sequence). The CDR3 spells CASSIYGTNQPQHF. The CDR3 DNA is TGTGCCAGTAGTATTTACGGGACCAATCAGCCCCAGCATTTT.

The J gene is TRBJ1-5, the V gene TRBV5-4; D remains unclear. The V gene lost 4 bases and the J gene lost 9 bases, with 11 bases spanning the gap. In germline, CDR1 is SGHNT, CDR2 YYREEE (reference sequence). The CDR3 spans 12 residues. The CDR3 DNA is TGTGCCAGCAGCACCCAAGACTCGCCCCAGCATTTT. It specifies CASSTQDSPQHF.

CDR3 residues: CASSLQGAWTEAFF. Written as DNA, the CDR3 is TGTGCCAGCAGTCTGCAGGGGGCCTGGACTGAAGCTTTCTTT. The rearrangement joins TRBV12-3 or TRBV12-4 to TRBJ1-1; 8 positions agree with TRBD1. Trimming at V came to 5 bases and at J to 5 bases, leaving 7 bases not matched to a gene. The CDR3 contains 14 residues.

The rearrangement uses TRBV7-6 and TRBJ2-5; no reliable D call. The CDR3 contains 15 residues. The ends were cut back, 1 base at V and 1 base at J, with 10 bases in the middle. CDR1 and CDR2 from the germline V gene are SGHVS and FNYEAQ. The chain's CDR3 is CASSLGVTVQETQYF. CDR3 DNA: TGTGCCAGCAGCTTAGGTGTCACGGTCCAAGAGACCCAGTACTTC.

This chain joins TRBV5-6 and TRBJ2-1, with a weak D call TRBD1 (6 bases). This CDR3 is 15 amino acids long. The V gene lost 4 bases and the J gene lost 7 bases, with 18 bases spanning the gap. The germline V gene encodes CDR1 SGHDT and CDR2 YYEEEE. CDR3 protein: CASSLTLSRGNEQFF. Here the CDR3 DNA reads TGTGCCAGCAGCCTTACGTTATCCAGGGGAAATGAGCAGTTCTTC.

This clonotype has just a few counts. V is TRBV11-2 and J is TRBJ1-1; the D gene is possibly TRBD1 (5 bases). Germline V gene data show CDR1 as SGHAT and CDR2 as FQNNGV. Trimming left V 1 base short and J 4 bases short, with 19 bases between. This CDR3 has 17 residues. CDR3 bases: TGTGCCAGCAGCTTAGGGGGGACCCCTCTGCGGGGCACTGAAGCTTTCTTT. Residues: CASSLGGTPLRGTEAFF.

In its sample, this clonotype was seen a few times. The genes are TRBV2 and TRBJ2-2; a weak D match, TRBD2 (5 bases). Trimming shortened V by 6 bases and J by 9 bases, and 11 bases separated the two germline ends. The germline gives CDR1 SNHLY, CDR2 FYNNEI. The CDR3 totals 12 residues. The CDR3 bases are TGTGCCAGCAGCCCTACTAGGAGGGAGCTGTTTTTT. Translated: CASSPTRRELFF.

This clonotype has a handful of counts. The J gene is TRBJ2-1, the V gene TRBV2, with 10 bases fitting TRBD2. With 4 bases clipped from V and 6 bases from J, the junction kept 12 bases outside the gene matches. The germline V gene has CDR1 SNHLY and CDR2 FYNNEI. The CDR3 consists of 17 residues. CDR3 loop: CASSGQRMASGSNEQFF. The CDR3 DNA follows: TGTGCCAGCAGTGGCCAAAGGATGGCTAGCGGGAGCAATGAGCAGTTCTTC.

This clonotype was observed a few times. The chain recombines TRBV12-3 or TRBV12-4 with TRBJ1-3; D not resolved. CDR3 length: 15 amino acids. V lost 3 bases, J lost 1 base, and 10 bases lay in between. The CDR3 region is CASSFTALSGNTIYF. The CDR3 DNA follows: TGTGCCAGCAGTTTCACAGCGCTTTCTGGAAACACCATATATTTT.

This clonotype has just a few counts. The rearrangement links TRBV6-5 to TRBJ2-2; 9 bases line up with TRBD2. In germline, CDR1 is MNHEY, CDR2 SVGAGI. After removal of 1 base from V and 1 base from J, the junction contained 10 bases not matched to a gene. The CDR3 spans 19 residues. The CDR3 protein is CASSYLGRGTSLNTGELFF. The CDR3 nucleotides read TGTGCCAGCAGTTACTTAGGAAGGGGGACTAGCCTGAACACCGGGGAGCTGTTTTTT.

Regarding this clonotype: The CDR3 ends on some other residue instead of the conserved phenylalanine or tryptophan, so this is likely a read error. The chain carries TRBV28 and TRBJ1-1; D ambiguous. Trimming took off 6 bases at V and 9 bases at J, with 14 bases between the two ends. The CDR3 loop spans 12 amino acids. Germline assignment: CDR1 MDHEN and CDR2 SYDVKM. This CDR3 is CASRRGQRQAFS. The CDR3 DNA follows: TGTGCCAGCAGGAGAGGGCAGCGTCAAGCTTTCTCT.

J is TRBJ1-1 and V is TRBV5-1, with D possibly TRBD1 on 5 matching bases. Germline V gene sequence: CDR1 SGHRS, CDR2 YFSETQ. V lost 3 bases and J 4 bases, leaving 13 bases between the germline ends. CDR3 length: 14 amino acids. The CDR3 protein is CASSSTGGTTEAFF. CDR3 nucleotides: TGCGCCAGCAGCTCGACGGGGGGGACCACTGAAGCTTTCTTT.

This clonotype has only a few counts. The CDR3 bases are TGTGCCAGCAGCCCTACCTACGAGCAGTACTTC. It codes for CASSPTYEQYF. The chain has TRBV7-2 and TRBJ2-7; no reliable D call. V dropped 5 bases and J dropped 2 bases, with 4 bases sitting between them. Germline V gives CDR1 SGHTA, CDR2 FQGNSA. This CDR3 comprises 11 residues. The full variable domain, in which reference TRBV7-2 and TRBJ2-7 provide the parts outside the CDR3, is GAGVSQSPSNKVTEKGKDVELRCDPISGHTALYWYRQSLGQGLEFLIYFQGNSAPDKSGLPSDRFSAERTGGSVSTLTIQRTQQEDSAVYLCASSPTYEQYFGPGTRLTVT.